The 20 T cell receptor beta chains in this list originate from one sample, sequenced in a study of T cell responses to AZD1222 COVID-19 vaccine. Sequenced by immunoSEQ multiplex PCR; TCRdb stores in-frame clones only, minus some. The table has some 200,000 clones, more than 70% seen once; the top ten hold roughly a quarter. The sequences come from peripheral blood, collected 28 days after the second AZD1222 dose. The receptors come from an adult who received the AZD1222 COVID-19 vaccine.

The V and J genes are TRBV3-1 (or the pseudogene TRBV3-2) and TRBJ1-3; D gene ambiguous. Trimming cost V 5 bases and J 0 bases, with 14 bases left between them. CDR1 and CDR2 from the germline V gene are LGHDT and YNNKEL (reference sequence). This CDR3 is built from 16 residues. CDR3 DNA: TGTGCCAGCAGCGACATGACTGCGAACTCTGGAAACACCATATATTTT. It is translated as CASSDMTANSGNTIYF.

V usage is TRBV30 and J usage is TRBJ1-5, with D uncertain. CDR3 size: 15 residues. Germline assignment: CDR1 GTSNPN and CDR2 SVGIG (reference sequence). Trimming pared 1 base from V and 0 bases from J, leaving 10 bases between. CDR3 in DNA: TGTGCCTGGAGTGAAGGTTCGGATAGCAATCAGCCCCAGCATTTT. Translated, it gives CAWSEGSDSNQPQHF. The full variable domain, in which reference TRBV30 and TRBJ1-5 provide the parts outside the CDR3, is SQTIHQWPATLVQPVGSPLSLECTVEGTSNPNLYWYRQAAGRGLQLLFYSVGIGQISSEVPQNLSASRPQDRQFILSSKKLLLSDSGFYLCAWSEGSDSNQPQHFGDGTRLSIL.

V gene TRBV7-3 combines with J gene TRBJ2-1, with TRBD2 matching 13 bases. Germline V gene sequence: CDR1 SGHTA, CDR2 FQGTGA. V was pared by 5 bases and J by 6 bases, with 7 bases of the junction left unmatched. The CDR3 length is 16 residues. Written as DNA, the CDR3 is TGTGCCAGCAGCCCCCGGACTAGCGGGAGCTCCAATGAGCAGTTCTTC. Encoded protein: CASSPRTSGSSNEQFF. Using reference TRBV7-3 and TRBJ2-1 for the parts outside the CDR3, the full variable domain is GAGVSQTPSNKVTEKGKYVELRCDPISGHTALYWYRQSLGQGPEFLIYFQGTGAADDSGLPNDRFFAVRPEGSVSTLKIQRTERGDSAVYLCASSPRTSGSSNEQFFGPGTRLTVL.

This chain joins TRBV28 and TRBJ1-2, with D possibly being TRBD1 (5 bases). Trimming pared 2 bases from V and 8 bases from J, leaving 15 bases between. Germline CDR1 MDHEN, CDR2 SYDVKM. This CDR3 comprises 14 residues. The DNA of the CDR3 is TGTGCCAGCAGTTTACTACAGGTTACCTCCGGCTACACCTTC. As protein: CASSLLQVTSGYTF.

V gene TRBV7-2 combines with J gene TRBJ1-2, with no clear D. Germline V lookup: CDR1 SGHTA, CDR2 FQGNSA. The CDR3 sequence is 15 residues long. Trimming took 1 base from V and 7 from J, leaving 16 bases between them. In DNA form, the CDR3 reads TGTGCCAGCAGCTTAGAACCCAGGACCCCCTTTGGCTACACCTTC. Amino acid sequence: CASSLEPRTPFGYTF. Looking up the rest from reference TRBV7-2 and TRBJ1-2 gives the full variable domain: GAGVSQSPSNKVTEKGKDVELRCDPISGHTALYWYRQSLGQGLEFLIYFQGNSAPDKSGLPSDRFSAERTGGSVSTLTIQRTQQEDSAVYLCASSLEPRTPFGYTFGSGTRLTVV.

The CDR3: CASSLWSETQYF. Here the CDR3 DNA reads TGTGCCAGCAGCTTATGGTCGGAGACCCAGTACTTC. V and J are TRBV7-9 and TRBJ2-5, with no clear D. Deletions cut 2 bases from V and 5 bases from J, with 6 bases between. This CDR3 comprises 12 residues. CDR1 is SEHNR, CDR2 FQNEAQ, per germline (reference sequence).

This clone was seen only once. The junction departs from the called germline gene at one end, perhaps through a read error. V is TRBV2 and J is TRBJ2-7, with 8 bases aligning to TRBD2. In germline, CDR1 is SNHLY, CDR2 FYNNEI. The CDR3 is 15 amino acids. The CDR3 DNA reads TGTGCCAGCAACCTGAGGAGCGGGAGCTCCCACGAGCAGTACTTC. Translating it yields CASNLRSGSSHEQYF.

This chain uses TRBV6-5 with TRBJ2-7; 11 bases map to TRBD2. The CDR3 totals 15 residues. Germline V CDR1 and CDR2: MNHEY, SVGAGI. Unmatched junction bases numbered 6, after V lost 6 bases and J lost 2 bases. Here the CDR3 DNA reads TGTGCCAGCAGAGCCGGGACTAGCGGCCCCTACGAGCAGTACTTC. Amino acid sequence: CASRAGTSGPYEQYF.

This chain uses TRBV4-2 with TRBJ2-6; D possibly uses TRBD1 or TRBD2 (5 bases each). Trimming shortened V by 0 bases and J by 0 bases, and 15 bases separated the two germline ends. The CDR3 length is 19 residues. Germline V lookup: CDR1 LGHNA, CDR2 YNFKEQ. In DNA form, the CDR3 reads TGTGCCAGCAGCCAAGATCCCCAGGGACCGGGCTCTGGGGCCAACGTCCTGACTTTC. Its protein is CASSQDPQGPGSGANVLTF.

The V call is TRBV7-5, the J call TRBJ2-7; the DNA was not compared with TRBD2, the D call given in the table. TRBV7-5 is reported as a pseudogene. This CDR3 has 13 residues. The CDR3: CARSFPGGHEQYF. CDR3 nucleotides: TGTGCCAGAAGTTTTCCGGGGGGCCACGAGCAGTACTTC.

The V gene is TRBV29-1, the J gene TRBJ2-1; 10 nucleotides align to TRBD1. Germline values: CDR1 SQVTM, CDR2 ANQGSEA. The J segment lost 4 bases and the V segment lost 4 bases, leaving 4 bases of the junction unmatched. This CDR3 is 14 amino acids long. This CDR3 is CSVGWGQGYNEQFF. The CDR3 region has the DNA TGCAGCGTTGGTTGGGGACAGGGGTACAATGAGCAGTTCTTC.

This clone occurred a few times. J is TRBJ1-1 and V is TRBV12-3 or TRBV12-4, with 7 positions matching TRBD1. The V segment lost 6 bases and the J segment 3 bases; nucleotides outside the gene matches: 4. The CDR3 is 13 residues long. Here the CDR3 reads CASRTGLDTEAFF. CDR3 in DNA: TGTGCCAGCAGGACAGGGTTGGACACTGAAGCTTTCTTT.

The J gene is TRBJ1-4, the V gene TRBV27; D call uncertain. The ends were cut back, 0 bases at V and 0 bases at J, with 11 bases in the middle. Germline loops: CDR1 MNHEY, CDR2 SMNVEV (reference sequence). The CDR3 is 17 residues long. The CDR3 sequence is CASSLSQSTATNEKLFF. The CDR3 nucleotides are TGTGCCAGCAGTTTATCTCAATCGACCGCAACTAATGAAAAACTGTTTTTT. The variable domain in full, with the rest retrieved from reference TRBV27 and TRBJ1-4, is EAQVTQNPRYLITVTGKKLTVTCSQNMNHEYMSWYRQDPGLGLRQIYYSMNVEVTDKGDVPEGYKVSRKEKRNFPLILESPSPNQTSLYFCASSLSQSTATNEKLFFGSGTQLSVL.

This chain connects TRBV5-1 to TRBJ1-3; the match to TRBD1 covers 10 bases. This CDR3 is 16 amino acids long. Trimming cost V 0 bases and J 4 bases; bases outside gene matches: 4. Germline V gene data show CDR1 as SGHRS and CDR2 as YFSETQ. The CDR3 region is CASSLEGQGPGNTIYF. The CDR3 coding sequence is TGCGCCAGCAGCTTGGAGGGACAGGGGCCCGGAAACACCATATATTTT.

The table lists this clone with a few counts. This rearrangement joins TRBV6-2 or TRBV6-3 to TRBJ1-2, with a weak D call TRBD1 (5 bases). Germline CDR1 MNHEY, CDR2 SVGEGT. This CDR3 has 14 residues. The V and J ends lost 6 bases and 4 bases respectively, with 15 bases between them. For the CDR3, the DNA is TGTGCCAGCAGCCGACCGGGGGATGCCTATGGCTACACCTTC. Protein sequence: CASSRPGDAYGYTF.

The DNA for the CDR3 is TGTGCCAGCAGTGACCGGGGCCTTTGGGATGAGCAGTTCTTC. Encoded protein: CASSDRGLWDEQFF. The chain combines TRBV25-1 with TRBJ2-1, with D perhaps assigned TRBD1 or TRBD2 (5 bases each). Trimming removed 3 bases at V and 8 bases at J, with 14 bases between. From germline, CDR1 is MGHDK and CDR2 SYGVNS. The CDR3 sequence is 14 residues long.

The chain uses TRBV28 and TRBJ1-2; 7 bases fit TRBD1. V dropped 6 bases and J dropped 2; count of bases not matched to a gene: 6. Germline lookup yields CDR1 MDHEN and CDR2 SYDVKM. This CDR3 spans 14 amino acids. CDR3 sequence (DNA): TGTGCCAGCAGCACACCGGGACAGAACTATGGCTACACCTTC. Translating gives CASSTPGQNYGYTF.

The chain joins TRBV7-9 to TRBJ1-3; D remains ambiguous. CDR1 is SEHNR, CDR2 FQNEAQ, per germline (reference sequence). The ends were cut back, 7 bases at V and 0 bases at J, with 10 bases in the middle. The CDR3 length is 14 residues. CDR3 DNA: TGTGCCAGCACTGTCATGACCTCTGGAAACACCATATATTTT. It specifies CASTVMTSGNTIYF.

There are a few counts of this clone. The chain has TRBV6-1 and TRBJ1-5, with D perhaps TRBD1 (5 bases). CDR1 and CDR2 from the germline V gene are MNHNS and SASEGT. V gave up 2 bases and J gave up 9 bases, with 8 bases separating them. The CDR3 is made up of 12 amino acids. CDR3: CASSEFQGPQHF. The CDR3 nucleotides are TGTGCCAGCAGTGAATTCCAGGGGCCCCAGCATTTT.

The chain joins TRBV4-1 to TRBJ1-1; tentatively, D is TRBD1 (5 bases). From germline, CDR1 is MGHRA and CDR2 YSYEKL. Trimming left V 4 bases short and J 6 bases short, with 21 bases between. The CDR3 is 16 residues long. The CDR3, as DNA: TGCGCCAGCAGCCTTCGGGTTATTACAGGTTTCGCTGAAGCTTTCTTT. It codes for CASSLRVITGFAEAFF.